This T cell receptor (beta chain) comes out of a study of blood T cell repertoires in COVID-19. In the original workflow: Amplification of reference gene primers was used by the study to estimate nucleated cell counts. This table comes from immunoSEQ multiplex PCR, and its TCRdb copy is limited to in-frame clones, with some not included. The V and J calls and clone size are taken from that table; D and trimming were inferred from the DNA. Among roughly 200,000 clones listed, 65% to 90% were seen once. Comment on this clone: Other DNA sequences from this sample encode an identical CDR3 as well.

The receptor was isolated from a woman aged 55-69 years with acute COVID-19. Sequencing was performed on PBMCs or T cells enriched from blood (not recorded which).

The CDR3 DNA sequence: TGTGCCAGCTCACCAACGGGGAACACTGAAGCTTTCTTT. This encodes CASSPTGNTEAFF. The rearrangement links TRBV18 to TRBJ1-1; D is ambiguous. Germline CDR1 and CDR2: KGHSH and LQKENI. The ends were cut back, 2 bases at V and 1 base at J, with 5 bases in the middle. The CDR3 extends over 13 amino acids.